This T cell receptor (beta chain) derives from a study of spatial heterogeneity in lung cancer. On the study more broadly: More beta-chain than alpha-chain sequences were consistently detected. Study results and caveats: More often at tumor resection than at routine follow-up, ubiquitous expanded tumor TCRs were detected in the blood.

The time point here: sample taken at primary tumor resection. The cohort: 70 to 75 early-stage, untreated non-small cell lung cancer patients. Material for sequencing was whole RNA from tumor, nontumor lung or frozen PBMC, left unsorted. As to this clonotype: Antigen specificity is unknown. The junction departs from the called germline gene at one end, perhaps through a read error.

TCRdb passed the 5' RACE reads through MiXCR, listing each CDR3 protein once. The sample holds around 45,000 distinct CDR3 sequences, roughly an eighth seen once. The V gene's germline CDR1 is DFQATT and CDR2 SNEGSKA (reference sequence). The CDR3 loop spans 13 amino acids. The source is a male donor with early-stage non-small cell lung cancer. The rearrangement links TRBV20-1 to TRBJ1-5; D ambiguous. Sequences were derived from PBMCs, sampled at surgery. CDR3 nucleotides: TGCAGTGCTGGAGACGGGGAGGATCAGCCCCAGCATTTT. This codes for CSAGDGEDQPQHF.